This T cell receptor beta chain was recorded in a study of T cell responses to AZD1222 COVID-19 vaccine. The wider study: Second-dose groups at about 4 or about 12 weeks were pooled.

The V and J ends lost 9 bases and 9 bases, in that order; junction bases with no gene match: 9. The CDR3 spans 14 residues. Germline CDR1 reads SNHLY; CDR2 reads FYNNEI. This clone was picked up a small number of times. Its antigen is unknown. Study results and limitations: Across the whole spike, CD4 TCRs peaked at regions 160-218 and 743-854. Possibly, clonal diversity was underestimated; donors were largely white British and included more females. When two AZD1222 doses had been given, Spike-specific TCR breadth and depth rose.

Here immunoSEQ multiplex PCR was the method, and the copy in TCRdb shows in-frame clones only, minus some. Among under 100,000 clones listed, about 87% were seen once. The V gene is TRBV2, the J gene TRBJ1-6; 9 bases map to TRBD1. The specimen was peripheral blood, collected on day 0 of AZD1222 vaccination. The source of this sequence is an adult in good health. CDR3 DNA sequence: TGTGCCAGACAGGGACAGGGCTTCAGTTCACCCCTCCACTTT. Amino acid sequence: CARQGQGFSSPLHF.